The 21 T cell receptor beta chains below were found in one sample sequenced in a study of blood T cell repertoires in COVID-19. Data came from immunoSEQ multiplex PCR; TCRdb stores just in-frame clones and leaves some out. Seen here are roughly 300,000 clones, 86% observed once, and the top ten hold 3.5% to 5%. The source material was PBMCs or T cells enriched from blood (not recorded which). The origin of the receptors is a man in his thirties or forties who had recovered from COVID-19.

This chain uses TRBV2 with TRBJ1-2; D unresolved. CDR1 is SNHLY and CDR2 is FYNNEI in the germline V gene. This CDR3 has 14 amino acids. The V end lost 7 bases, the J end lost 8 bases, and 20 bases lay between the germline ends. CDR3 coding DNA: TGTGCCAGCATCAACGGTGGCACCTTGGGCGGCTACACCTTC. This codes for CASINGGTLGGYTF. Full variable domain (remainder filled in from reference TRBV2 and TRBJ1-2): EPEVTQTPSHQVTQMGQEVILRCVPISNHLYFYWYRQILGQKVEFLVSFYNNEISEKSEIFDDQFSVERPDGSNFTLKIRSTKLEDSAMYFCASINGGTLGGYTFGSGTRLTVV.

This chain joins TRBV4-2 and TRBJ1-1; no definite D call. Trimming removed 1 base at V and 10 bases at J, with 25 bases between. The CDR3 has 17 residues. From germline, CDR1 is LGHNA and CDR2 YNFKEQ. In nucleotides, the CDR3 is TGTGCCAGCAGCCAAGTCCGGTATAAGAACCTCACTAGCGGAGCTTTCTTT. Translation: CASSQVRYKNLTSGAFF.

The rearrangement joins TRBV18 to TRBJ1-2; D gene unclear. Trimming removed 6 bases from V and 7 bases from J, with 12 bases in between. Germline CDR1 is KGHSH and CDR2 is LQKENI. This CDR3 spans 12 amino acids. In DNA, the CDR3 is TGTGCCAGCTCTCGCCAAGAGGCTGGCTACACCTTC. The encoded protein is CASSRQEAGYTF.

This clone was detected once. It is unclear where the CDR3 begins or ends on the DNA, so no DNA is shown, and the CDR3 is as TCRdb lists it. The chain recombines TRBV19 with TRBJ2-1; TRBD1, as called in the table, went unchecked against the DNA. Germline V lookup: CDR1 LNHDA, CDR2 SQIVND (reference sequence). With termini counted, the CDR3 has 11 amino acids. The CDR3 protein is CASTSGQGWVF.

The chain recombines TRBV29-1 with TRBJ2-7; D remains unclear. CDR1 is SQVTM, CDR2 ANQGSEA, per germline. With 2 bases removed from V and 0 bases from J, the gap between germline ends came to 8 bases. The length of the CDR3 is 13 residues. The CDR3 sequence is CSVEHGRSYEQYF. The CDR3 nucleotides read TGCAGCGTTGAACACGGTCGCTCCTACGAGCAGTACTTC.

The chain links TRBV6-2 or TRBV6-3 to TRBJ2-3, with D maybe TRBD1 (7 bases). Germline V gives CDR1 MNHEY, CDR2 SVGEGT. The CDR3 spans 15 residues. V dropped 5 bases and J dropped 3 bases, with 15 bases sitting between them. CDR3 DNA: TGTGCCAGCAGTACTCGACAGGGAGGAACAGATACGCAGTATTTT. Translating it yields CASSTRQGGTDTQYF.

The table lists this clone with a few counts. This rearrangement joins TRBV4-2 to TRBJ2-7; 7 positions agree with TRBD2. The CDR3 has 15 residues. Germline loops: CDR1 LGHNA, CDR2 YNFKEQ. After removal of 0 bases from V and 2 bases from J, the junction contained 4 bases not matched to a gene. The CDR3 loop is CASSQEASGPYEQYF. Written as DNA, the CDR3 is TGTGCCAGCAGCCAAGAGGCTAGCGGACCCTACGAGCAGTACTTC.

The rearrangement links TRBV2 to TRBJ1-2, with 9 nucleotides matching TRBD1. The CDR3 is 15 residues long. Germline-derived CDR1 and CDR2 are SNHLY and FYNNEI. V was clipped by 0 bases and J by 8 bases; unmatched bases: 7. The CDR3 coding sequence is TGTGCCAGCAGTGAAGCGTATACAGGGGGCCAAGGCTACACCTTC. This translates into CASSEAYTGGQGYTF.

CDR3 DNA: TGTGCCAGCCGGGACGCGGGACAGCCCCAGCATTTT. Amino acids: CASRDAGQPQHF. The V gene is TRBV12-3 or TRBV12-4, the J gene TRBJ1-5; D perhaps matches TRBD1 (5 bases). CDR3 length equals 12 residues. V lost 8 bases to trimming and J lost 7 bases, with 12 bases between them.

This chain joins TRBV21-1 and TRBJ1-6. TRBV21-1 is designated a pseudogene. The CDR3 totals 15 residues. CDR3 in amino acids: CASGAGPKWGSPLHF. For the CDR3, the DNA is TGTGCCAGCGGGGCGGGACCGAAATGGGGTTCACCCCTCCACTTT.

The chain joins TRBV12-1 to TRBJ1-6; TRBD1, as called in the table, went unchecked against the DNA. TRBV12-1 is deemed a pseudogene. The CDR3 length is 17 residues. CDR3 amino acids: CASSFGSRGENNSPLHF. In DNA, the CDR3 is TGTGCCAGCAGCTTTGGCTCCAGGGGAGAGAATAATTCACCCCTCCACTTT.

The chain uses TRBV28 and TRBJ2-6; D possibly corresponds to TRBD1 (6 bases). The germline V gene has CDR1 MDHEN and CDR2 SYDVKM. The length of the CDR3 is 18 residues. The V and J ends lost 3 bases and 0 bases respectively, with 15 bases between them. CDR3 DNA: TGTGCCAGCAGTTTCCAGGGGTCAAAAGTCTCTGGGGCCAACGTCCTGACTTTC. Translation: CASSFQGSKVSGANVLTF.

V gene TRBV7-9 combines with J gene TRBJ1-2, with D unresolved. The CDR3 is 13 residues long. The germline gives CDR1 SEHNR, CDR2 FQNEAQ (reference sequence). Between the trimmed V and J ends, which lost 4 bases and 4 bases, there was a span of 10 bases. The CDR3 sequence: CASSSGPVYGYTF. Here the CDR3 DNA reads TGTGCCAGCAGCTCTGGGCCGGTCTATGGCTACACCTTC.

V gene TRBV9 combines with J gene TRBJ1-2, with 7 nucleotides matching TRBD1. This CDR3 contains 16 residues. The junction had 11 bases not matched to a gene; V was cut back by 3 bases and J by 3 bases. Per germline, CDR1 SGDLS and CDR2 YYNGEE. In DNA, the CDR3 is TGTGCCAGCAGCGGATACTTAGGGCAGGGGGACTATGGCTACACCTTC. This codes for CASSGYLGQGDYGYTF.

CDR3 region: CASRRDWGGEKLFF. In DNA form, the CDR3 reads TGTGCCAGCAGAAGGGACTGGGGTGGTGAAAAACTGTTTTTT. The chain combines TRBV2 with TRBJ1-4, with D maybe TRBD1 (5 bases). Trimming took 6 bases from V and 7 from J, leaving 15 bases between them. The CDR3 has 14 amino acids. In germline, CDR1 is SNHLY, CDR2 FYNNEI.

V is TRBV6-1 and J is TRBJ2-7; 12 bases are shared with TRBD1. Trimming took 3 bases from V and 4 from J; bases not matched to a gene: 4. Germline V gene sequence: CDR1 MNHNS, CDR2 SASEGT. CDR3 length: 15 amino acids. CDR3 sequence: CASSDEGQGAYEQYF. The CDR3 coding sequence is TGTGCCAGCAGTGATGAGGGACAGGGGGCGTACGAGCAGTACTTC.

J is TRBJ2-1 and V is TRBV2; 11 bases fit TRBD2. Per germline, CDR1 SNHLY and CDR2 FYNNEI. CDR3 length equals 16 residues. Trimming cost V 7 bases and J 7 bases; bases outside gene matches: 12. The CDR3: CASTISGGALRNEQFF. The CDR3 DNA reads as TGTGCCAGCACCATTAGCGGGGGGGCTCTACGAAATGAGCAGTTCTTC.

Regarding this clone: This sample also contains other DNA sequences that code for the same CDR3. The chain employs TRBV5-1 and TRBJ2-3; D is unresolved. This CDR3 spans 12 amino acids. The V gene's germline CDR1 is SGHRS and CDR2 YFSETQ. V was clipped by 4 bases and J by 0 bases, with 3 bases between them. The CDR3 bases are TGCGCCAGCAGCCTAAGCACAGATACGCAGTATTTT. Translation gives CASSLSTDTQYF.

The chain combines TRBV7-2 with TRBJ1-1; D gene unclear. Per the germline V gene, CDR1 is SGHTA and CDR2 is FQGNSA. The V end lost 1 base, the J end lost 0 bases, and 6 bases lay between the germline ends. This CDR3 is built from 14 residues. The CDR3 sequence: CASSLVRMNTEAFF. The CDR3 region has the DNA TGTGCCAGCAGCTTAGTGCGGATGAACACTGAAGCTTTCTTT.

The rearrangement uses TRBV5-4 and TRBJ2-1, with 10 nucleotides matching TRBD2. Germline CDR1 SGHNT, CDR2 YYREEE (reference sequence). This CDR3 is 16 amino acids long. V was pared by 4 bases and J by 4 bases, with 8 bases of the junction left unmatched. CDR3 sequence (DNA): TGTGCCAGCAGCGCTAGCGGGAGTTGGATATACAATGAGCAGTTCTTC. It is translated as CASSASGSWIYNEQFF.

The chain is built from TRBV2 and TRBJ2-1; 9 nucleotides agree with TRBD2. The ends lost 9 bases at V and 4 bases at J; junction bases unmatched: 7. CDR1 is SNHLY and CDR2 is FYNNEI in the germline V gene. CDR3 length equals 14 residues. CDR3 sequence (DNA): TGTGCCAGAAAGGTAGCGGGGGATTACAATGAGCAGTTCTTC. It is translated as CARKVAGDYNEQFF. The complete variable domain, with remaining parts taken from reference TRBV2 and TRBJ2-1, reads EPEVTQTPSHQVTQMGQEVILRCVPISNHLYFYWYRQILGQKVEFLVSFYNNEISEKSEIFDDQFSVERPDGSNFTLKIRSTKLEDSAMYFCARKVAGDYNEQFFGPGTRLTVL.